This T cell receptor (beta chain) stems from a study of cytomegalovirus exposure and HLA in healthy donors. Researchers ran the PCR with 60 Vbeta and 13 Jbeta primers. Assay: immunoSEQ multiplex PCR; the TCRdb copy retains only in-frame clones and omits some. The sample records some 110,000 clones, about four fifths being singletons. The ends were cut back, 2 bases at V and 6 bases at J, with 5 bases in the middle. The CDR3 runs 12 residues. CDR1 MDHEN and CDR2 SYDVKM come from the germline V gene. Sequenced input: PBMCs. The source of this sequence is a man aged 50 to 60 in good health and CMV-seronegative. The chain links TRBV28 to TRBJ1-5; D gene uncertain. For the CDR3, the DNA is TGTGCCAGCAGTTTAGATAGTCAGCCCCAGCATTTT. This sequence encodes CASSLDSQPQHF.